The 28 T cell receptor beta chains below were found in one sample sequenced in a study of cytomegalovirus exposure and HLA in healthy donors. TCRdb's copy holds only in-frame clones and misses some; the assay was immunoSEQ multiplex PCR. The repertoire holds fewer than 200,000 clones, with 75% to 95% as singletons. The sample was PBMCs. The source of these receptors is a woman between 18 and 30 years old in good health and CMV-seropositive.

This chain links TRBV19 with TRBJ1-1, with no clear D. Looked up from germline, CDR1 is LNHDA and CDR2 is SQIVND (reference sequence). The CDR3 runs to 14 residues. The ends were cut back, 7 bases at V and 0 bases at J, with 12 bases in the middle. The CDR3 protein is CASTPTVMNTEAFF. As DNA, the CDR3 is TGTGCCAGTACCCCAACAGTAATGAACACTGAAGCTTTCTTT. The complete variable domain, with remaining parts taken from reference TRBV19 and TRBJ1-1, reads DGGITQSPKYLFRKEGQNVTLSCEQNLNHDAMYWYRQDPGQGLRLIYYSQIVNDFQKGDIAEGYSVSREKKESFPLTVTSAQKNPTAFYLCASTPTVMNTEAFFGQGTRLTVV.

The chain is built from TRBV2 and TRBJ1-4; TRBD1 aligns across 9 bases. The length of the CDR3 is 15 residues. CDR1 is SNHLY and CDR2 is FYNNEI in the germline V gene. With V trimmed by 8 bases and J by 2 bases, 6 bases remained unmatched. In DNA form, the CDR3 reads TGTGCCAGCGGTCGGGACAGGGTGACTAATGAAAAACTGTTTTTT. Translated, it gives CASGRDRVTNEKLFF.

The chain has TRBV27 and TRBJ2-7; 8 bases agree with TRBD1. CDR1 is MNHEY and CDR2 is SMNVEV in the germline V gene (reference sequence). J gave up 3 bases and V 4 bases, and 5 bases lay outside the gene matches. This CDR3 contains 14 residues. CDR3 in amino acids: CASSSPGQGYEQYF. The CDR3, as DNA: TGTGCCAGCAGTTCCCCCGGACAGGGCTACGAGCAGTACTTC.

This chain joins TRBV29-1 and TRBJ1-1; tentatively, D is TRBD1 (6 bases). V dropped 4 bases and J dropped 2 bases, with 14 bases sitting between them. Germline CDR1 is SQVTM and CDR2 is ANQGSEA. CDR3 length equals 14 residues. CDR3 sequence (DNA): TGCAGCGTTGTTTTAAGGACAGTCAACACTGAAGCTTTCTTT. Its protein product is CSVVLRTVNTEAFF. The full variable domain, its missing parts supplied by reference TRBV29-1 and TRBJ1-1, is SAVISQKPSRDICQRGTSLTIQCQVDSQVTMMFWYRQQPGQSLTLIATANQGSEATYESGFVIDKFPISRPNLTFSTLTVSNMSPEDSSIYLCSVVLRTVNTEAFFGQGTRLTVV.

The chain joins TRBV19 to TRBJ1-2; D unresolved. Germline V gives CDR1 LNHDA, CDR2 SQIVND (reference sequence). V lost 7 bases and J 6 bases, leaving 21 bases between the germline ends. The CDR3 is 15 residues long. CDR3 in DNA: TGTGCCAGTACCCCCCTGAGTAGGGAGAGGGATGGCTACACCTTC. Protein: CASTPLSRERDGYTF.

The gene calls are TRBV9 and TRBJ2-2; possibly TRBD1 for D (5 bases). Trimming removed 1 base at V and 0 bases at J, with 10 bases between. Germline V gives CDR1 SGDLS, CDR2 YYNGEE. The length of the CDR3 is 16 residues. The CDR3 DNA sequence: TGTGCCAGCAGCGTACGACAGATTACGAACACCGGGGAGCTGTTTTTT. Protein product: CASSVRQITNTGELFF.

A note on this clone: A junction end diverges from the germline sequence, so it may reflect a read error. This chain links TRBV7-9 with TRBJ2-2; 7 positions match TRBD2. Germline V gene sequence: CDR1 SEHNR, CDR2 FQNEAQ (reference sequence). The CDR3 runs 17 residues. In DNA, the CDR3 is TGTGCCAGCAGCCCCTCTAGCAGCGGGGCGAATACCGGGGAGCTGTTTTTT. Its protein product is CASSPSSSGANTGELFF.

V is TRBV19 and J is TRBJ2-1; the match to TRBD1 covers 10 bases. The CDR3 length is 20 residues. V shed 5 bases, J shed 4 bases, and the junction held 20 bases outside the gene matches. Germline V CDR1 and CDR2: LNHDA, SQIVND (reference sequence). In DNA form, the CDR3 reads TGTGCCAGTAGTCTTCGACAGGGGGCACTAGTCCCCGGACGTTACAATGAGCAGTTCTTC. Protein product: CASSLRQGALVPGRYNEQFF.

The chain has TRBV2 and TRBJ2-5, with 10 nucleotides matching TRBD2. Germline CDR1 and CDR2: SNHLY and FYNNEI. V dropped 6 bases and J dropped 5; count of bases not matched to a gene: 9. This CDR3 is built from 15 residues. DNA of the CDR3: TGTGCCAGCAGCCCCGGGTTAGCGGGAGGCGAGACCCAGTACTTC. It codes for CASSPGLAGGETQYF.

The chain carries TRBV29-1 and TRBJ1-2; 7 bases fit TRBD1. V gave up 5 bases and J gave up 2 bases; unmatched junction bases: 2. The CDR3 is made up of 12 amino acids. Germline lookup yields CDR1 SQVTM and CDR2 ANQGSEA. CDR3 coding DNA: TGCAGCGTTCTGACAGGGAACTATGGCTACACCTTC. It encodes CSVLTGNYGYTF.

The chain's CDR3 is CASSQGFDSLEQYF. The CDR3 DNA is TGCGCCAGCAGCCAAGGGTTCGACAGCCTCGAGCAGTACTTC. The J gene is TRBJ2-7, the V gene TRBV4-3; D may be TRBD1 (5 bases). V gave up 1 base and J gave up 6 bases, with 13 bases separating them. Germline assignment: CDR1 LGHNA and CDR2 YSLEER. CDR3 length equals 14 residues.

The V gene is TRBV5-4, the J gene TRBJ2-7; 7 bases map to TRBD1. The CDR3 has 15 amino acids. The germline V gene encodes CDR1 SGHNT and CDR2 YYREEE (reference sequence). With 3 bases clipped from V and 2 bases from J, the junction kept 8 bases outside the gene matches. The CDR3, as DNA: TGTGCCAGCAGCTGGACAGGAAGGGACGCCTACGAGCAGTACTTC. Its translation: CASSWTGRDAYEQYF.

The rearrangement uses TRBV10-3 and TRBJ1-2; 9 bases map to TRBD1. V was clipped by 9 bases and J by 2 bases; unmatched bases: 1. This CDR3 is built from 12 residues. Germline-derived CDR1 and CDR2 are ENHRY and SYGVKD. The CDR3 DNA reads TGTGCCATTGGGACAGGGAACTATGGCTACACCTTC. Amino acids: CAIGTGNYGYTF.

This rearrangement joins TRBV25-1 to TRBJ1-5; 8 bases line up with TRBD1. The CDR3 covers 13 residues. Germline loops: CDR1 MGHDK, CDR2 SYGVNS. The V segment lost 5 bases and the J segment 9 bases; nucleotides outside the gene matches: 6. This CDR3 reads CASSSQGEWPQHF. As DNA, the CDR3 is TGTGCCAGCAGTTCACAGGGGGAGTGGCCCCAGCATTTT.

The V and J genes are TRBV6-6 and TRBJ1-2; weak D call: TRBD1 (5 bases). This CDR3 has 16 residues. V shed 2 bases and J shed 1 base, with 14 bases lying between them. Germline CDR1 is MNHNY and CDR2 is SVGAGI (reference sequence). CDR3 in amino acids: CASSYQGPDSNYGYTF. DNA for the CDR3: TGTGCCAGCAGTTACCAAGGACCCGACAGTAACTATGGCTACACCTTC.

The chain has TRBV29-1 and TRBJ1-4; 7 nucleotides agree with TRBD1. The length of the CDR3 is 12 residues. The ends lost 4 bases at V and 7 bases at J; junction bases unmatched: 3. CDR1 and CDR2 (germline): SQVTM, ANQGSEA. The DNA for the CDR3 is TGCAGCGTTGGTGGACAGGCTGAAAAACTGTTTTTT. This encodes CSVGGQAEKLFF.

There are a few counts of this clone. V usage is TRBV7-6 and J usage is TRBJ2-7; D perhaps matches TRBD1 (6 bases). Germline CDR1 and CDR2: SGHVS and FNYEAQ. The CDR3 is 15 residues long. Trimming removed 1 base at V and 3 bases at J, with 13 bases between. The CDR3 DNA is TGTGCCAGCAGCTTAGTGGGGGACACGAACTACGAGCAGTACTTC. It yields the protein CASSLVGDTNYEQYF.

The chain combines TRBV5-1 with TRBJ1-1; D call uncertain. V was cut by 0 bases and J by 7 bases, with 10 bases left in between. The germline V gene has CDR1 SGHRS and CDR2 YFSETQ. The CDR3 runs to 13 residues. DNA of the CDR3: TGCGCCAGCAGCTTGGTAGTAGAGCGTGAAGCTTTCTTT. It specifies CASSLVVEREAFF.

The V gene is TRBV28, the J gene TRBJ2-7; TRBD1 matches at 7 bases. V trimming: 0 bases; J trimming: 0 bases; junction bases outside the gene matches: 8. Germline V CDR1 and CDR2: MDHEN, SYDVKM. This CDR3 is 17 amino acids long. As DNA, the CDR3 is TGTGCCAGCAGTTTATGGTCGTCGACAGGGATCTCCTACGAGCAGTACTTC. It codes for CASSLWSSTGISYEQYF.

The V call is TRBV5-1, the J call TRBJ1-1; 11 bases match TRBD1. CDR3 length equals 14 residues. CDR1 is SGHRS, CDR2 YFSETQ, per germline. V trimming: 4 bases; J trimming: 6 bases; junction bases outside the gene matches: 5. As DNA, the CDR3 is TGCGCCAGCAGCCGAGGACAGGGGGCTTCTGAAGCTTTCTTT. Protein sequence: CASSRGQGASEAFF.

V is TRBV29-1 and J is TRBJ2-1; D uncertain. Germline CDR1 and CDR2: SQVTM and ANQGSEA. This CDR3 region has 9 residues. Trimming stripped 2 bases from V and 11 bases from J, with 4 bases between. The CDR3 is CSVESQQFF. CDR3 nucleotides: TGCAGCGTTGAATCTCAGCAGTTCTTC.

This chain connects TRBV19 to TRBJ2-7; 9 positions agree with TRBD1. Germline values: CDR1 LNHDA, CDR2 SQIVND (reference sequence). This CDR3 is 15 amino acids long. V shed 3 bases and J 5 bases; nucleotides not matched to a gene: 8. CDR3 in amino acids: CASSMTGTGNDEQYF. CDR3 DNA: TGTGCCAGTAGTATGACGGGGACAGGGAACGACGAGCAGTACTTC.

The chain has TRBV28 and TRBJ1-5; the D is unclear. The V end lost 5 bases, the J end lost 7 bases, and 18 bases lay between the germline ends. Germline CDR1 and CDR2: MDHEN and SYDVKM. The CDR3 totals 15 residues. CDR3 in DNA: TGTGCCAGCAGTCCCCCTGCGGTTAAGTGGCAGCCCCAGCATTTT. It yields the protein CASSPPAVKWQPQHF.

The rearrangement links TRBV28 to TRBJ2-1; 7 bases agree with TRBD2. Per germline, CDR1 MDHEN and CDR2 SYDVKM. Losses at the gene ends were 4 bases for V and 4 bases for J; bases not matched to a gene: 7. The CDR3 length is 15 residues. CDR3 sequence: CASSSEAGRYNEQFF. The CDR3 DNA sequence: TGTGCCAGCAGTTCCGAAGCGGGAAGGTACAATGAGCAGTTCTTC.

The chain recombines TRBV7-6 with TRBJ2-7, with D possibly being TRBD2 (5 bases). Trimming took 5 bases from V and 1 from J, leaving 18 bases between them. Looked up from germline, CDR1 is SGHVS and CDR2 is FNYEAQ. CDR3 size: 16 residues. CDR3 nucleotide sequence: TGTGCCAGCAGCCATGAGGGCCCTCGGGGATCCTACGAGCAGTACTTC. Translated: CASSHEGPRGSYEQYF. The entire variable domain, with the rest obtained from reference TRBV7-6 and TRBJ2-7, is as follows: GAGVSQSPRYKVTKRGQDVALRCDPISGHVSLYWYRQALGQGPEFLTYFNYEAQQDKSGLPNDRFSAERPEGSISTLTIQRTEQRDSAMYRCASSHEGPRGSYEQYFGPGTRLTVT.

This sequence joins TRBV10-3 and TRBJ2-2, with a weak D call TRBD2 (7 bases). Germline assignment: CDR1 ENHRY and CDR2 SYGVKD. The CDR3 is 14 amino acids. Trimming removed 10 bases from V and 3 bases from J, with 15 bases in between. The DNA for the CDR3 is TGTGCCACCACGGGGGGCCCCCACACCGGGGAGCTGTTTTTT. This translates into CATTGGPHTGELFF.

The V gene is TRBV16, the J gene TRBJ2-3; the D is unclear. The CDR3 contains 17 residues. V was cut by 4 bases and J by 2 bases, with 19 bases left in between. Germline V CDR1 and CDR2: KGHSY, FQNENV. The CDR3 protein is CASSLHPAAESTDTQYF. CDR3 bases: TGTGCCAGCAGCCTCCACCCCGCGGCCGAATCCACAGATACGCAGTATTTT.

J is TRBJ2-3 and V is TRBV9, with 12 nucleotides matching TRBD1. The junction had 2 bases not matched to a gene; V was cut back by 2 bases and J by 4 bases. This CDR3 has 15 residues. From germline, CDR1 is SGDLS and CDR2 YYNGEE. The chain's CDR3 is CASSVGTGGADTQYF. CDR3 sequence (DNA): TGTGCCAGCAGCGTGGGGACAGGGGGCGCAGATACGCAGTATTTT.